The clone carrying this T cell receptor beta chain turned up a few times. Antigen unknown. Libraries were made from TCR beta cDNA, and they carried unique molecular identifiers. TCRdb called the PCR reads again in MiXCR, with one record for every CDR3 protein. Here the sample spans roughly 180,000 distinct CDR3 sequences, over 25% being singletons. The CDR3 runs to 14 residues. Germline values: CDR1 SGHRS, CDR2 YFSETQ. With 1 base removed from V and 5 bases from J, the gap between germline ends came to 11 bases. The entry originates in a study of post-analysis software for immune sequencing data. Findings of the study overall: About 5 TRBV segments, including TRBV5-6, TRBV5-1 and TRBV20-1, were more frequent in patients than controls.

The specimen was blood. The chain couples TRBV5-1 to TRBJ2-3, with no clear D. The TCR was taken from a girl aged 10 to 17 with multiple sclerosis. This CDR3 is CASSLRLRGDTQYF. The CDR3 region has the DNA TGCGCCAGCAGCTTGCGGCTAAGAGGAGATACGCAGTATTTT.